This T cell receptor (beta chain) was sequenced during a study of PD-1 blockade in classical Hodgkin lymphoma (dated by TCRdb to the early 2020s). With regard to the full study: Nivolumab dosing was 3 mg/kg intravenously every 2 weeks, continuing until either disease progression or unacceptable toxicity. The study used CyTOF and TCR beta sequencing to define a peripheral blood immune signature of response to PD-1 blockade in classical Hodgkin lymphoma. Results the study describes overall, beyond this receptor: Baseline TCR diversity was reported to be lower in newly diagnosed patients than in healthy donors, and even lower in relapsed/refractory patients. Only a single clinical trial cohort was studied, and what caused the repertoire differences, possibly disease activity or prior therapy, remained undefined. Diversity was lower in patients who began nivolumab less than 1 year after ASCT, so these patients were left out of later analyses to avoid confounding by immune reconstitution. Baseline diversity similar to that of newly diagnosed patients was observed in trial patients achieving complete response, whereas significantly lower diversity was observed in partial responders and progressors. By C4D1, a significant rise was seen in CD4+ TCR diversity but not in CD8+ TCR diversity (p=0.0027 vs p=0.16), and the rise was most apparent among complete responders (p=0.02).

The Qiagen DNeasy kit was used to extract genomic DNA both from unsorted PBMCs and from the negatively selected CD4+ and CD8+ fractions. TCR beta CDR3 regions were amplified by immunoSEQ multiplex PCR using primers annealing to V and J segments. A synthetic immune receptor repertoire was used to minimize amplification bias, and any residual bias was removed computationally once sequencing was done. Concerning the study's data processing: Repertoire diversity was quantified as the Shannon entropy index using custom Python scripts. Unsorted, CD4+ and CD8+ repertoires were analyzed separately, except in combined analyses where CD4+ and CD8+ sequences were merged in silico. A clone counted as expanded when the clone's frequency after treatment rose at least 2-fold relative to C1D1, and clones undetected at baseline were given a pseudocount of 0.5. Clones with 0 or 1 copy at C1D1 were defined as singleton clones, while clones with 2 or more copies were defined as non-singleton clones. Clones expanded in unsorted samples were annotated as CD4+, CD8+ or unknown by matching protein sequences in sorted samples from the same patient. Wilcoxon tests on paired samples were used to test diversity changes from C1D1 to C4D1. As stored in TCRdb, this immuneACCESS dataset retains in-frame rearrangements with V and J assigned. A fraction of the clones does not appear; measured against another copy, unresolved V genes explain less than half of the discrepancy, and the remainder lacks a known reason. V and J calls and clone size are given by that table; D and trimming were obtained from the DNA. The sample table lists over 80,000 clones, around 80% of them with a count of one. The ten largest clones take up roughly 9.4% of the sample.

The time point label, read with the paper, signifies: cycle 4 day 1 (C4D1), after less than 7 weeks of nivolumab. Every trial patient had relapsed following autologous stem cell transplantation, and prior brentuximab vedotin exposure was what differed among cohorts A, B and C. The trial cohort was composed of about 60 patients with relapsed/refractory classical Hodgkin lymphoma, for whom complete response, partial response or progressive disease was recorded as best overall response. Trial patients were treated with single-agent nivolumab in the multi-cohort phase II CheckMate 205 trial. Best overall response was determined by an independent review committee according to the 2007 International Working Group response criteria. Trial PBMCs were obtained immediately prior to nivolumab initiation (C1D1) and on therapy at cycle 2 day 1 and cycle 4 day 1. Peripheral blood was collected in 8 mL Vacutainer Cell Preparation Tubes, from which PBMCs were isolated by centrifugation and then cryopreserved.

Turning to this clone: Its recognized antigen is unknown. Per-nucleotide qualities are absent, and no much larger clonotype sits a single base away.

Including cysteine and phenylalanine, the CDR3 has 14 amino acids. The kept DNA is CDR3 alone, 42 bases in frame from the first base. V is shortened by 5 bases, J by 2 bases, and the region joining them spans 11 bases. The CDR1 and CDR2 encoded by the germline V gene are MNHEY and SVGAGI. The chain was built from TRBV6-5 and TRBJ2-3; the D gene may be TRBD1 or TRBD2, since each aligns over 5 bases. The sample in question was peripheral blood mononuclear cells (PBMCs), obtained before the fourth cycle of nivolumab. The source of this sequence is a human donor with classical Hodgkin lymphoma. The nucleotide sequence reads as follows: TGTGCCAGCAGTCCACTAGGGACCACAGATACGCAGTATTTT. The resulting protein is CASSPLGTTDTQYF.